This T cell receptor beta chain emerged from a study of blood T cell repertoires in COVID-19 (TCRdb year 2020). A note on the overall study: Samples from collaborators originated in the United States, Italy and Spain and spanned both the acute and convalescent phases of COVID-19. The material from the prospective study consisted of cDNA or gDNA derived from T cells, B-cell-depleted T cells, or PBMCs. The repertoires were released in a freely available public database intended as a resource for research on the immune response to SARS-CoV-2. Deeply sampled blood TCRbeta repertoires from subjects exposed to, actively infected with, or recovered from COVID-19 were included in the dataset. Nearly every sample came with metadata listing a de-identified subject ID, COVID-19 status, age in years and sex. Samples came from the ongoing ImmuneRACE study (first 160 participants) plus 1,254 subjects from 6 global collaborators. HLA class I and class II types, where available, came from metadata supplied by the sample provider rather than from assay-based typing.

The CDR3 goes from the cysteine to the phenylalanine over 15 residues. Only the CDR3 part of the read is kept: 45 bases, read in frame from the first base. The germline V gene (reference sequence) sets CDR1 to SEHNR and CDR2 to FQNEAQ. Germline trimming amounts to 1 base on V and 8 bases on J, with 8 as the count of junction bases outside the gene matches. Study-wide findings and limitations: The amount of clinical and demographic metadata varied by source and participant and was provided uncurated.

The immunoSEQ Assay, a bias-controlled multiplex PCR, was used to amplify TCRbeta CDR3 regions from genomic DNA. The source study handled its data this way. The number of nucleated cells in each sample was estimated from the amplification of reference gene primers within the assay. To quantify the absolute abundance of each unique TCRbeta CDR3 rearrangement, sequence reads were collapsed and filtered. For each sample, productive Simpson clonality was calculated as the square root of Simpson's diversity index over productive rearrangements. TCRdb mirrors the immuneACCESS table, restricted to in-frame sequences. Some clones are absent from its copies; in checked studies, under half trace to an unresolved V gene, and the reason for the others is unknown. The V and J calls and clone size come from that table; D and trimming were worked out from the DNA. Present in this sample are about 41,000 clones, about 86% of which were seen just once. The ten largest clones add up to around 3.6% of the sample.

Regarding this clone: Its cognate antigen has yet to be identified. Base qualities are not recorded, but no much larger clone differs from it by a single base.

At one collaborating source in Seattle, patients were enrolled during active infection and were followed longitudinally through the course of disease. Collaborating institutions collected whole blood in K2EDTA tubes following their own protocols. Collaborator samples were shipped for TCRbeta analysis as frozen whole blood, isolated PBMCs, or DNA extracted from either sample type. Sequencing was done on a sample of peripheral blood. Recombination connected TRBV7-9 to TRBJ1-2, and TRBD1 matches 9 of the central bases. This clonotype was obtained from a man in his forties with COVID-19, enrolled during active disease. The nucleotide sequence is TGTGCCAGCAGCTTAGGAGCCGGGACAGGGAAAGGCTACACCTTC. This gives the protein CASSLGAGTGKGYTF.